One sample yielded the 32 T cell receptor beta chains listed below, sequenced in a study of regulatory T cells in long-lasting Graves disease. Construction of the TCR beta libraries employed iRepertoire HTBI primers in conjunction with Arm-PCR of CDR3 regions. Each CDR3 protein gets one entry after TCRdb re-called the multiplex PCR reads with MiXCR. The sample lists about 460,000 distinct CDR3 sequences; about 14% were seen once. The time point denotes: newly diagnosed GD, antithyroid drugs for less than 3 months. Making the TCR library involved RNA that had been extracted from PBMCs. The same data also went into a second study, on T cells in Graves' hyperthyroidism and ophthalmopathy.

The specimen was peripheral blood mononuclear cells (PBMCs), collected at new diagnosis, from a patient treated with antithyroid drugs. These receptors were obtained from a woman aged 50 to 60 with Graves disease.

In this sample, this clonotype turned up many times. This chain joins TRBV11-1 and TRBJ2-1; no firm D call. CDR3 size: 13 residues. CDR1 and CDR2 (germline): SGHAT, FQDESV (reference sequence). The V end lost 5 bases, the J end lost 9 bases, and 14 bases lay between the germline ends. CDR3 residues: CASSVTSTFEQFF. The CDR3 region has the DNA TGTGCCAGCAGCGTCACTTCAACGTTTGAGCAGTTCTTC.

The table lists this clonotype with a few counts. The chain is built from TRBV7-2 and TRBJ2-2, with 10 bases identical to TRBD2. The germline V gene encodes CDR1 SGHTA and CDR2 FQGNSA. The CDR3 contains 17 residues. V was pared by 1 base and J by 7 bases, with 9 bases of the junction left unmatched. The CDR3 sequence is CASSLGLAGERNGELFF. The CDR3 DNA follows: TGTGCCAGCAGCTTAGGTCTAGCGGGAGAAAGGAACGGGGAGCTGTTTTTT.

The V and J genes are TRBV19 and TRBJ2-1; D not certain. The CDR3 is 19 residues long. V lost 6 bases to trimming and J lost 1 base, with 25 bases between them. The V gene's germline CDR1 is LNHDA and CDR2 SQIVND (reference sequence). CDR3 DNA sequence: TGTGCCAGTAGGGCTATTGGTGGTGCCCCAGGAAGTTCCTACAATGAGCAGTTCTTC. It encodes CASRAIGGAPGSSYNEQFF.

The rearrangement joins TRBV4-1 to TRBJ2-1; 13 nucleotides agree with TRBD2. J was trimmed by 5 bases and V by 3 bases; bases with no gene match: 13. CDR1 is MGHRA and CDR2 is YSYEKL in the germline V gene. This CDR3 comprises 19 residues. The CDR3: CASSHVGQGGTSGNNEQFF. CDR3 sequence (DNA): TGCGCCAGCAGCCACGTAGGACAGGGGGGGACTAGCGGGAACAATGAGCAGTTCTTC.

Ten or more counts support this clonotype. The genes are TRBV27 and TRBJ2-1; 10 bases map to TRBD2. V lost 4 bases and J lost 6; bases outside the gene matches: 9. The CDR3 consists of 16 residues. Looked up from germline, CDR1 is MNHEY and CDR2 is SMNVEV (reference sequence). The DNA of the CDR3 is TGTGCCAGCAGTTCATCGCTAGCGGGAGAGTTCAATGAGCAGTTCTTC. This encodes CASSSSLAGEFNEQFF.

This clonotype was found a few times. The CDR3 end shows no conserved phenylalanine or tryptophan, and so a read error is likely. The chain uses TRBV7-6 and TRBJ1-2, with 12 bases that match TRBD1. This CDR3 contains 18 residues. Germline loops: CDR1 SGHVS, CDR2 FNYEAQ. V lost 1 base and J lost 5; bases outside the gene matches: 11. The CDR3 bases are TGTGCCAGCAGCTTAGAGGGAAACCGGGACAGGGGGCGGTATGGCTACACCTCC. It specifies CASSLEGNRDRGRYGYTS.

This clonotype was seen at least ten times. The chain recombines TRBV27 with TRBJ2-7; 12 bases map to TRBD1. The J segment lost 4 bases and the V segment lost 8 bases, leaving 9 bases of the junction unmatched. The CDR3 runs 15 residues. Germline V gene lookup returns CDR1 MNHEY and CDR2 SMNVEV (reference sequence). In nucleotides, the CDR3 is TGTGCCAGCGGACGGGGACAGGGGGCGAGTTACGAGCAGTACTTC. As protein: CASGRGQGASYEQYF.

In this sample, this clonotype turned up a few times. V is TRBV6-5 and J is TRBJ1-6, with TRBD1 as a possible D gene (6 bases). The CDR3 is 14 residues long. V was trimmed by 2 bases and J by 8 bases, leaving 10 bases between them. The germline CDR1 and CDR2 sequences are MNHEY and SVGAGI. CDR3 DNA: TGTGCCAGCAGTTACGGGGGCAGGGATTCACCCCTCCACTTT. This gives the protein CASSYGGRDSPLHF.

This clonotype was found many times. This chain connects TRBV28 to TRBJ2-1, with 7 bases matching TRBD2. CDR3 length: 15 amino acids. V was pared by 3 bases and J by 8 bases, with 10 bases of the junction left unmatched. Germline CDR1 is MDHEN and CDR2 is SYDVKM. The CDR3 protein is CASSFGREYAHEQFF. The CDR3 coding sequence is TGTGCCAGCAGTTTTGGGCGGGAGTATGCCCATGAGCAGTTCTTC.

In this sample, this clonotype turned up many times. The chain is built from TRBV12-3 or TRBV12-4 and TRBJ2-1, with 7 bases identical to TRBD2. V gave up 7 bases and J gave up 9 bases; unmatched junction bases: 12. This CDR3 has 14 residues. Here the CDR3 DNA reads TGTGCCAGCACGGGGCCTGGGAGGGTCACTGAGCAGTTCTTC. Amino acids: CASTGPGRVTEQFF.

CDR3 residues: CAWSVRGRASAGNTIYF. CDR3 nucleotide sequence: TGTGCCTGGAGTGTACGGGGAAGGGCATCAGCTGGAAACACCATATATTTT. This chain connects TRBV30 to TRBJ1-3, with unresolved D. Germline CDR1 and CDR2: GTSNPN and SVGIG (reference sequence). The CDR3 runs 17 residues. V lost 0 bases, J lost 2 bases, and 17 bases lay in between.

This chain joins TRBV28 and TRBJ1-6; 7 bases are shared with TRBD1. Trimming took 8 bases from V and 7 from J; bases not matched to a gene: 5. This CDR3 has 13 amino acids. The germline V gene has CDR1 MDHEN and CDR2 SYDVKM. The CDR3 here is CASWDSPNSPLHF. In DNA, the CDR3 is TGTGCCAGCTGGGACAGCCCGAATTCACCCCTCCACTTT.

The V gene is TRBV20-1, the J gene TRBJ2-1, with TRBD2 matching 14 bases. Germline trimming cut 5 bases from V and 9 bases from J; bases unmatched to any gene: 18. Germline CDR1 DFQATT, CDR2 SNEGSKA (reference sequence). This CDR3 is built from 18 residues. The CDR3 protein is CSADRDKGTSGSRVEQFF. The CDR3 DNA is TGCAGTGCTGACCGGGACAAGGGGACTAGCGGGAGTCGGGTTGAGCAGTTCTTC.

J is TRBJ2-1 and V is TRBV19; tentative D call: TRBD2 (7 bases). In germline, CDR1 is LNHDA, CDR2 SQIVND (reference sequence). CDR3 length: 13 residues. The ends were cut back, 0 bases at V and 10 bases at J, with 10 bases in the middle. The CDR3 loop reads CASSIDRGGEQFF. Written as DNA, the CDR3 is TGTGCCAGTAGTATAGACAGGGGAGGGGAGCAGTTCTTC.

The V gene is TRBV19, the J gene TRBJ2-3; TRBD2 agrees at 9 bases. The CDR3 is 16 amino acids. The V gene end was trimmed by 3 bases and the J gene end by 1 base; junction bases not matched to a gene: 5. Germline V gene sequence: CDR1 LNHDA, CDR2 SQIVND (reference sequence). Here the CDR3 DNA reads TGTGCCAGTAGTATTATAGCGGGAGTGGGCACAGATACGCAGTATTTT. This encodes CASSIIAGVGTDTQYF. Full variable domain (outside the CDR3, taken from reference TRBV19 and TRBJ2-3): DGGITQSPKYLFRKEGQNVTLSCEQNLNHDAMYWYRQDPGQGLRLIYYSQIVNDFQKGDIAEGYSVSREKKESFPLTVTSAQKNPTAFYLCASSIIAGVGTDTQYFGPGTRLTVL.

This clonotype has ten or more counts. This rearrangement joins TRBV7-6 to TRBJ1-3; D gene uncertain. CDR1 and CDR2 from the germline V gene are SGHVS and FNYEAQ. V was pared by 6 bases and J by 4 bases, with 10 bases between. The CDR3 is made up of 13 amino acids. The CDR3 nucleotides are TGTGCCAGCAGGGCACCGAGAGGAAACACCATATATTTT. It yields the protein CASRAPRGNTIYF.

A few counts support this clonotype. The rearrangement links TRBV24-1 to TRBJ1-2; D unclear. The germline V gene has CDR1 KGHDR and CDR2 SFDVKD. The CDR3 sequence is 12 residues long. The V end was cut by 2 bases, the J end by 4 bases, with 4 bases between. CDR3 sequence reads: CATSDYSYGYTF. As DNA, the CDR3 is TGTGCCACCAGTGATTACAGCTATGGCTACACCTTC.

This clonotype has a handful of counts. The chain couples TRBV20-1 to TRBJ1-1; 7 nucleotides line up with TRBD1. The germline V gene has CDR1 DFQATT and CDR2 SNEGSKA (reference sequence). The V segment lost 0 bases and the J segment 5 bases; nucleotides outside the gene matches: 12. The CDR3 contains 16 residues. The CDR3 DNA reads TGCAGTGCTAGAGATCCGCTTCTCGAACAGGGGACTGAAGCTTTCTTT. It codes for CSARDPLLEQGTEAFF.

This clonotype came up many times. CDR3 sequence (DNA): TGTGCCAGCAGTGAGGGGCTTTATAATGAAAAACTGTTTTTT. Residues: CASSEGLYNEKLFF. The chain combines TRBV6-1 with TRBJ1-4, with a tentative D call TRBD1 (5 bases). Trimming left V 3 bases short and J 4 bases short, with 9 bases between. There are 14 residues in the CDR3. CDR1 MNHNS and CDR2 SASEGT come from the germline V gene.

This clonotype was counted at least ten times. This chain joins TRBV5-1 and TRBJ2-7, with 11 bases aligning to TRBD1. Germline V lookup: CDR1 SGHRS, CDR2 YFSETQ. The CDR3 consists of 16 residues. Trimming at V came to 6 bases and at J to 0 bases, leaving 8 bases not matched to a gene. The CDR3, as DNA: TGCGCCAGCACAAGGACAGGGGGCTCTTACTCCTACGAGCAGTACTTC. It translates to CASTRTGGSYSYEQYF.

The V and J genes are TRBV30 and TRBJ2-1; D might be TRBD2 (7 bases). The CDR3 loop spans 11 amino acids. Looked up from germline, CDR1 is GTSNPN and CDR2 is SVGIG (reference sequence). Trimming stripped 8 bases from V and 10 bases from J, with 15 bases between. The CDR3, as DNA: TGTGCCCGGGGGGACAACTACGAGCAGTTCTTC. Amino acid sequence: CARGDNYEQFF.

This clonotype has ten or more counts. V is TRBV28 and J is TRBJ2-7; 9 nucleotides line up with TRBD1. Germline CDR1 and CDR2: MDHEN and SYDVKM. V lost 2 bases and J lost 4; bases outside the gene matches: 9. The length of the CDR3 is 16 residues. The CDR3 DNA reads as TGTGCCAGCAGTTTACTATACAGGGGGCGCGGGTACGAGCAGTACTTC. This gives the protein CASSLLYRGRGYEQYF.

The J gene is TRBJ2-3, the V gene TRBV28; TRBD1 aligns across 8 bases. The CDR3 runs 13 residues. Trimming at V came to 7 bases and at J to 5 bases, leaving 5 bases not matched to a gene. Per germline, CDR1 MDHEN and CDR2 SYDVKM. Here the CDR3 reads CASNRQGIDTQYF. The CDR3, as DNA: TGTGCCAGCAATAGACAGGGGATAGATACGCAGTATTTT.

This clonotype was observed a few times. The chain joins TRBV6-2 or TRBV6-3 to TRBJ1-6; tentative D call: TRBD1 (5 bases). Germline V lookup: CDR1 MNHEY, CDR2 SVGEGT. This CDR3 has 19 amino acids. Trimming pared 0 bases from V and 4 bases from J, leaving 19 bases between. The CDR3: CASSYSRDVVVLYNSPLHF. The CDR3 DNA reads as TGTGCCAGCAGTTACTCGAGGGACGTAGTCGTTTTATATAATTCACCCCTCCACTTT.

This clonotype has ten or more counts. The CDR3 nucleotides read TGTGCCAGCCGACCAACGGGTTCAGAGACCCAGTACTTC. It specifies CASRPTGSETQYF. The V gene is TRBV28, the J gene TRBJ2-5; no reliable D call. CDR1 and CDR2 from the germline V gene are MDHEN and SYDVKM. This CDR3 region has 13 residues. Trimming cost V 8 bases and J 4 bases, with 14 bases left between them.

This clonotype was picked up a small number of times. The chain couples TRBV5-1 to TRBJ2-5; D may match TRBD1 or TRBD2 (5 bases each). The CDR3 is 17 residues long. V was shortened by 6 bases and J by 5 bases, with 26 bases between the two germline ends. Germline lookup yields CDR1 SGHRS and CDR2 YFSETQ. CDR3: CASTVSRTGLPGETQYF. Written as DNA, the CDR3 is TGCGCCAGCACCGTGAGTCGCACAGGCCTCCCGGGGGAGACCCAGTACTTC.

In regard to this clonotype: Given a much more abundant clone one base away, this may be a read error. The genes are TRBV27 and TRBJ1-5; 10 bases line up with TRBD1. The J segment lost 9 bases and the V segment lost 5 bases, leaving 7 bases of the junction unmatched. CDR1 and CDR2 from the germline V gene are MNHEY and SMNVEV (reference sequence). There are 14 residues in the CDR3. The CDR3 DNA reads TGTGCCAGCAGTCCAGGACAGGGGGAACGGCCCCAGCATTTT. Protein: CASSPGQGERPQHF.

For this clonotype: A read error may explain this, as a much larger clone is one base away. The rearrangement uses TRBV30 and TRBJ1-2; possibly TRBD1 for D (5 bases). From germline, CDR1 is GTSNPN and CDR2 SVGIG (reference sequence). The V gene lost 4 bases and the J gene lost 6 bases, with 15 bases spanning the gap. This CDR3 has 13 amino acids. In DNA, the CDR3 is TGTGCCTGGAAGGGCAGGGTGAATGATGGCTACACCTTC. Translation: CAWKGRVNDGYTF.

This clonotype was seen many times. The chain uses TRBV12-3 or TRBV12-4 and TRBJ2-3; the D gene is possibly TRBD1 (6 bases). The CDR3 loop spans 16 amino acids. Trimming took 6 bases from V and 0 from J, leaving 16 bases between them. The CDR3 region has the DNA TGTGCCAGCAGCCCGACAGGTATTACTAGCACAGATACGCAGTATTTT. Its translation: CASSPTGITSTDTQYF.

In this sample, this clonotype turned up many times. The chain couples TRBV6-1 to TRBJ2-7; 14 bases are shared with TRBD2. Trimming cost V 3 bases and J 3 bases; bases outside gene matches: 7. This CDR3 spans 17 amino acids. Looked up from germline, CDR1 is MNHNS and CDR2 is SASEGT. CDR3 coding DNA: TGTGCCAGCAGTGATGGGACTAGCGGGAGTTGGGTCTACGAGCAGTACTTC. Its protein product is CASSDGTSGSWVYEQYF.

This clonotype was seen only a few times. This chain uses TRBV7-3 with TRBJ1-1; D may be TRBD1 (5 bases). The germline CDR1 and CDR2 sequences are SGHTA and FQGTGA. V was trimmed by 5 bases and J by 4 bases, leaving 11 bases between them. This CDR3 is 13 amino acids long. In nucleotides, the CDR3 is TGTGCCAGCAGCCTCTTGGGGGGCACTGAAGCTTTCTTT. It codes for CASSLLGGTEAFF.

This clonotype was seen a handful of times. The gene calls are TRBV18 and TRBJ1-6; D is uncertain. The CDR3 runs to 15 residues. V was clipped by 1 base and J by 7 bases, with 11 bases between them. Looked up from germline, CDR1 is KGHSH and CDR2 is LQKENI. CDR3 DNA sequence: TGTGCCAGCTCACCACTTGAGGGTGAGAATTCACCCCTCCACTTT. Translation gives CASSPLEGENSPLHF.